One sample yielded the 19 T cell receptor beta chains listed below, sequenced in a study of shared clonotypes between healthy human individuals. Sequenced by immunoSEQ multiplex PCR; TCRdb stores in-frame clones only, minus some. This table holds approximately 530,000 clones, 90% to 96% found once. The sample consisted of naive CD4+ T cells sorted from blood. Subset of the sample: CD45RA+ positively selected. Receptor source: a woman in her thirties in good health.

The chain combines TRBV14 with TRBJ2-7; TRBD2 matches 7 bases. This CDR3 comprises 15 residues. V shed 4 bases and J 0 bases; nucleotides not matched to a gene: 6. Germline V gene lookup returns CDR1 SGHDN and CDR2 FVKESK. DNA of the CDR3: TGTGCCAGCAGCCCATTAGCGGGTAGCTCCTACGAGCAGTACTTC. Translation: CASSPLAGSSYEQYF.

This clone was seen only once. The CDR3, as DNA: TGTGCCAGCAGTGAAGCACAGGGGCACACTGAAGCTTTCTTT. It specifies CASSEAQGHTEAFF. This chain joins TRBV6-1 and TRBJ1-1, with 7 positions matching TRBD1. After removal of 0 bases from V and 3 bases from J, the junction contained 1 base not matched to a gene. The germline V gene has CDR1 MNHNS and CDR2 SASEGT. The CDR3 is made up of 14 amino acids.

The chain is built from TRBV19 and TRBJ2-2; D ambiguous. CDR1 and CDR2 (germline): LNHDA, SQIVND (reference sequence). Trimming cost V 4 bases and J 4 bases, with 13 bases left between them. The CDR3 length is 15 residues. Here the CDR3 DNA reads TGTGCCAGTAGTAGGTTAAGTGGAGTCACCGGGGAGCTGTTTTTT. The encoded protein is CASSRLSGVTGELFF.

J is TRBJ1-6 and V is TRBV30; tentative D call: TRBD1 (5 bases). Germline values: CDR1 GTSNPN, CDR2 SVGIG (reference sequence). The CDR3 contains 17 residues. V lost 0 bases, J lost 6 bases, and 18 bases lay in between. As DNA, the CDR3 is TGTGCCTGGAGTGTAATGTTAGCGGGGCCCGGTAATTCACCCCTCCACTTT. Translating it yields CAWSVMLAGPGNSPLHF.

The CDR3 protein is CASSQDGATGELFF. In DNA, the CDR3 is TGCGCCAGCAGCCAAGATGGGGCCACCGGGGAGCTGTTTTTT. The rearrangement joins TRBV4-1 to TRBJ2-2, with D perhaps matching TRBD1 (5 bases). This CDR3 region has 14 residues. Germline-derived CDR1 and CDR2 are MGHRA and YSYEKL. Trimming left V 0 bases short and J 4 bases short, with 6 bases between.

This chain links TRBV5-1 with TRBJ1-1; no clear D. The germline V gene has CDR1 SGHRS and CDR2 YFSETQ. The CDR3 covers 13 residues. Trimming stripped 2 bases from V and 4 bases from J, with 9 bases between. The CDR3 nucleotides read TGCGCCAGCAGCTTACATCCCCCCACTGAAGCTTTCTTT. Translation gives CASSLHPPTEAFF.

The CDR3 region is CASKTGMAYEQYF. The CDR3, as DNA: TGCGCCAGCAAGACAGGGATGGCCTACGAGCAGTACTTC. The chain has TRBV5-1 and TRBJ2-5; 7 positions agree with TRBD1. TRBJ2-7 explains the end of the DNA better; the J call may be wrong. The CDR3 length is 13 residues. Germline CDR1 is SGHRS and CDR2 is YFSETQ.

This clone has a handful of counts. A read error may produce the germline difference seen at one junction end. This chain uses TRBV6-5 with TRBJ1-3; D uncertain. Germline V gives CDR1 MNHEY, CDR2 SVGAGI. The CDR3 length is 13 residues. CDR3 protein: CASSDSFGNTIYF. CDR3 DNA sequence: TGTGCCAGCAGTGACTCCTTTGGAAACACCATATATTTT.

CDR3 sequence: CASSQWGQALPGVLTF. The CDR3, as DNA: TGTGCCAGCAGCCAGTGGGGACAGGCCCTCCCCGGAGTCCTGACTTTC. This rearrangement joins TRBV14 to TRBJ2-6; 8 bases line up with TRBD1. Germline CDR1 and CDR2: SGHDN and FVKESK. This CDR3 is 16 amino acids long. Unmatched junction bases numbered 14, after V lost 3 bases and J lost 13 bases.

The chain joins TRBV5-1 to TRBJ1-2; the match to TRBD1 covers 12 bases. Losses at the gene ends were 0 bases for V and 7 bases for J; bases not matched to a gene: 7. This CDR3 is 16 amino acids long. Germline lookup yields CDR1 SGHRS and CDR2 YFSETQ. CDR3 sequence reads: CASSLGFGDRGLGYTF. The DNA for the CDR3 is TGCGCCAGCAGCTTGGGGTTCGGGGACAGGGGGCTTGGCTACACCTTC.

The chain joins TRBV28 to TRBJ2-1; no firm D call. Between the trimmed V and J ends, which lost 7 bases and 2 bases, there was a span of 6 bases. The CDR3 is 12 residues long. In germline, CDR1 is MDHEN, CDR2 SYDVKM. The CDR3 region has the DNA TGTGCCAGCACCGGCACCTACAATGAGCAGTTCTTC. This translates into CASTGTYNEQFF.

Here the CDR3 DNA reads TGTGCCAGCAGTTTGGTCTCTCAGAGGAAGAACACTGAAGCTTTCTTT. This translates into CASSLVSQRKNTEAFF. The V and J genes are TRBV28 and TRBJ1-1; D not certain. The CDR3 consists of 16 residues. Trimming removed 3 bases at V and 1 base at J, with 15 bases between. The germline V gene has CDR1 MDHEN and CDR2 SYDVKM.

The chain is built from TRBV5-4 and TRBJ2-7; 12 bases match TRBD2. V was clipped by 4 bases and J by 4 bases; unmatched bases: 6. The CDR3 consists of 15 residues. Germline loops: CDR1 SGHNT, CDR2 YYREEE (reference sequence). This CDR3 reads CASSRRLAGEYEQYF. Here the CDR3 DNA reads TGTGCCAGCAGCCGAAGACTAGCGGGAGAATACGAGCAGTACTTC.

The rearrangement joins TRBV2 to TRBJ2-7; TRBD1 agrees at 9 bases. This CDR3 contains 13 residues. Germline assignment: CDR1 SNHLY and CDR2 FYNNEI. V shed 7 bases, J shed 5 bases, and the junction held 6 bases outside the gene matches. The chain's CDR3 is CASNQQGADEQYF. The CDR3 region has the DNA TGTGCCAGCAATCAACAGGGGGCCGACGAGCAGTACTTC.

CDR3 residues: CASSPLLSTDTQYF. The CDR3 nucleotides are TGTGCCAGCAGTCCCCTCCTAAGCACAGATACGCAGTATTTT. This chain uses TRBV2 with TRBJ2-3; D gene ambiguous. Germline CDR1 is SNHLY and CDR2 is FYNNEI. The CDR3 consists of 14 residues. V was pared by 5 bases and J by 0 bases, with 9 bases between.

The chain combines TRBV5-5 with TRBJ1-2, with D possibly matching TRBD1 (5 bases). The ends were cut back, 0 bases at V and 7 bases at J, with 10 bases in the middle. The germline V gene encodes CDR1 SGHKS and CDR2 YYEKEE (reference sequence). This CDR3 has 13 residues. The CDR3 is CASSLEGTPGYTF. For the CDR3, the DNA is TGTGCCAGCAGCTTGGAAGGGACGCCTGGCTACACCTTC.

The chain combines TRBV6-1 with TRBJ2-7, with D unclear. Deletions cut 7 bases from V and 3 bases from J, with 10 bases between. Looked up from germline, CDR1 is MNHNS and CDR2 is SASEGT. The CDR3 extends over 12 amino acids. CDR3 sequence (DNA): TGTGCCAGCACAGAAGTGTTCTACGAGCAGTACTTC. Protein sequence: CASTEVFYEQYF.

V usage is TRBV5-8 and J usage is TRBJ1-3; D remains ambiguous. CDR3 length: 15 amino acids. The germline V and J ends were trimmed by 0 bases and 0 bases, with 7 bases remaining between them. Germline values: CDR1 SGHTS, CDR2 YDEGEE. The CDR3 loop reads CASSLGMLSGNTIYF. In DNA, the CDR3 is TGTGCCAGCAGCTTGGGCATGCTCTCTGGAAACACCATATATTTT.

J is TRBJ2-3 and V is TRBV5-8, with 10 bases lining up with TRBD2. V lost 4 bases to trimming and J lost 4 bases; unmatched junction nucleotides: 15. CDR3 length: 18 residues. Germline-derived CDR1 and CDR2 are SGHTS and YDEGEE. CDR3 bases: TGTGCCAGCAGCATCAGGGAGATAGCGGGAGGACGGTCAGATACGCAGTATTTT. Protein product: CASSIREIAGGRSDTQYF.